The 3 T cell receptor beta chains listed next were all sequenced from one sample in a study of T-cell memory formation after mild COVID-19. TCRdb itself ran the 5' RACE reads through MiXCR, one entry per CDR3 protein. Of approximately 560,000 distinct CDR3 sequences in the sample, around 16% were seen once. Sequenced: PBMCs or a T cell subset sorted from them (not recorded which). These receptors came from an adult woman who had mild COVID-19 (a few samples of this study predate the infection). Cell type and time point are not known.

Only a few counts were recorded for this clonotype. CDR3 residues: CSATTPPGPVRETQYF. The CDR3 DNA follows: TGCAGTGCTACGACACCCCCAGGGCCAGTACGAGAGACCCAGTACTTC. This chain connects TRBV20-1 to TRBJ2-5, with a possible D match to TRBD1 (5 bases). This CDR3 is built from 16 residues. The V end lost 4 bases, the J end lost 4 bases, and 22 bases lay between the germline ends. Germline-derived CDR1 and CDR2 are DFQATT and SNEGSKA (reference sequence).

This clonotype has a handful of counts. V usage is TRBV9 and J usage is TRBJ2-2, with 11 bases identical to TRBD1. Looked up from germline, CDR1 is SGDLS and CDR2 is YYNGEE. The ends lost 4 bases at V and 2 bases at J; junction bases unmatched: 4. CDR3 length: 16 amino acids. Here the CDR3 DNA reads TGTGCCAGCAGCACGGGACAGGGGGGAAACACCGGGGAGCTGTTTTTT. It is translated as CASSTGQGGNTGELFF.

V gene TRBV5-6 combines with J gene TRBJ2-7, with D perhaps assigned TRBD1 or TRBD2 (5 bases each). Germline V gives CDR1 SGHDT, CDR2 YYEEEE. V was shortened by 4 bases and J by 3 bases, with 20 bases between the two germline ends. The CDR3 has 16 residues. CDR3 in DNA: TGTGCCAGCAGCAATAACCTACCGGGACCCAACTACGAGCAGTACTTC. Protein product: CASSNNLPGPNYEQYF.